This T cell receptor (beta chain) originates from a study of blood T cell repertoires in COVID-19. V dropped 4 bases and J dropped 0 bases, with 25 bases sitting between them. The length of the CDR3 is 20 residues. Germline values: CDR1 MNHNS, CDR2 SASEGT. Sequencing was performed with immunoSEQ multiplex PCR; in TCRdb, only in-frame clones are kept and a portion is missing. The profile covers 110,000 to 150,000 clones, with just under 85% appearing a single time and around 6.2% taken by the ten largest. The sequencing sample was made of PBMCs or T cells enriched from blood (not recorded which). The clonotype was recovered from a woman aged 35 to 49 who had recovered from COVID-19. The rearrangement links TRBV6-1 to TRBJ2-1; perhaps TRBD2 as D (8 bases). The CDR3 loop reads CASSAGLATGVWSSYNEQFF. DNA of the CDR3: TGTGCCAGCAGTGCAGGACTAGCTACAGGGGTTTGGTCCTCCTACAATGAGCAGTTCTTC.